This T cell receptor (beta chain) was profiled in a study of blood T cells in healthy people across ages. CDR3 size: 16 residues. Germline lookup yields CDR1 SGHTA and CDR2 FQGTGA. V was pared by 3 bases and J by 7 bases, with 16 bases between. Together with a sample-barcoded 5' primer, a J-beta primer mix was included in a second PCR lasting about 7 to 11 cycles. TCRdb redid the calling of the 5' RACE reads with MiXCR, one entry per CDR3 protein. The sample consists of roughly 1,000,000 distinct CDR3 sequences, less than 25% of them appearing once. The data were also submitted as part of a second study, on T cells of mothers and their children.

The sample consisted of blood. The rearrangement uses TRBV7-3 and TRBJ1-6; a weak D match, TRBD1 (5 bases). The clonotype was recovered from a girl aged 2-10 years in good health. The CDR3 bases are TGTGCCAGCAGCTTGGAGGGGCCTGCCACAAATTCACCCCTCCACTTT. This sequence encodes CASSLEGPATNSPLHF.